The source of this T cell receptor (beta chain) is a study of blood T cell repertoires in COVID-19. Study details: Samples of COVID-19 (acute and convalescent) were obtained from the United States, Italy and Spain. Sample material is recorded as cDNA or gDNA derived from T cells, B-cell-depleted T cells, or PBMCs.

Authors' analysis steps: By means of reference gene primer amplification, nucleated cell counts were estimated. Repertoires were generated with immunoSEQ multiplex PCR, while TCRdb's copy carries only in-frame clones and drops some. D and trimming come from the DNA, and the V and J calls and clone size come from that table. The profile shows about 60,000 clones, approximately 83% of them singletons. Per the germline V gene, CDR1 is MGHDK and CDR2 is SYGVNS. The CDR3 covers 14 residues. The V segment lost 7 bases and the J segment 4 bases; nucleotides outside the gene matches: 7. This clonotype was sampled from a man aged 35 to 55 with acute or convalescent COVID-19. V is TRBV25-1 and J is TRBJ2-7; 10 nucleotides line up with TRBD1. The sample taken for sequencing was peripheral blood. The CDR3 DNA reads TGTGCCAGCATCAGGACAGGGGGTAGGTACGAGCAGTACTTC. Residues: CASIRTGGRYEQYF.